These 9 T cell receptor beta chains were all obtained from the same sample, sequenced in a study of blood T cell repertoires in COVID-19. Repertoires were generated with immunoSEQ multiplex PCR, while TCRdb's copy carries only in-frame clones and drops some. This sample has over 150,000 clones; roughly 93% occur once, and the top ten carry roughly 4.5%. Sequencing input: peripheral blood. These receptors were collected from a man aged 18 to 29 with COVID-19, enrolled during active disease.

In this sample, this clone turned up a few times. Other DNA sequences within the sample encode an identical CDR3. J is TRBJ1-1 and V is TRBV4-3; 7 bases are shared with TRBD1. This CDR3 comprises 15 residues. Per the germline V gene, CDR1 is LGHNA and CDR2 is YSLEER. The V segment lost 0 bases and the J segment 1 base; nucleotides outside the gene matches: 2. CDR3 region: CASSQDSGGNTEAFF. The CDR3 region has the DNA TGCGCCAGCAGCCAAGATTCAGGGGGGAACACTGAAGCTTTCTTT.

The J gene is TRBJ1-3, the V gene TRBV3-1 (or the pseudogene TRBV3-2), with a tentative D call TRBD1 (5 bases). Trimming removed 4 bases from V and 2 bases from J, with 12 bases in between. The CDR3 length is 15 residues. Germline V CDR1 and CDR2: LGHDT, YNNKEL (reference sequence). The CDR3 region is CASSPARGAGNTIYF. The CDR3 DNA is TGTGCCAGCAGCCCGGCCCGGGGGGCTGGAAACACCATATATTTT.

The V and J genes are TRBV13 and TRBJ2-7; TRBD2 matches 8 bases. Trimming removed 3 bases from V and 4 bases from J; junction bases left unmatched: 8. The CDR3 runs 15 residues. The germline CDR1 and CDR2 sequences are PRHDT and FYEKMQ (reference sequence). The chain's CDR3 is CASSLSSGRRYEQYF. CDR3 DNA: TGTGCCAGCAGCTTGTCCAGCGGGAGAAGGTACGAGCAGTACTTC.

The chain uses TRBV7-9 and TRBJ2-2; TRBD2 matches at 13 bases. CDR3 length equals 15 residues. V trimming: 4 bases; J trimming: 4 bases; junction bases outside the gene matches: 0. Germline CDR1 reads SEHNR; CDR2 reads FQNEAQ (reference sequence). CDR3 region: CASSWTSGGTGELFF. CDR3 DNA sequence: TGTGCCAGCAGCTGGACTAGCGGGGGCACCGGGGAGCTGTTTTTT.

The V call is TRBV12-2, the J call TRBJ2-1; the DNA was not used to check the table's D call, TRBD2. TRBV12-2 counts as a pseudogene. There are 17 residues in the CDR3. The DNA of the CDR3 is TGTGCAAGTCGCTTAGCGAGGGGTAGCGGTTACTACAATGAGCAGTTCTTC. Translated: CASRLARGSGYYNEQFF.

This clone showed up just a few times. The genes are TRBV7-2 and TRBJ2-7, with a tentative D call TRBD1 (6 bases). Trimming pared 2 bases from V and 5 bases from J, leaving 10 bases between. The CDR3 is 13 amino acids. Germline V gene sequence: CDR1 SGHTA, CDR2 FQGNSA. CDR3 bases: TGTGCCAGCAGCTTACGATGGGGGCACGAGCAGTACTTC. Translating gives CASSLRWGHEQYF.

The chain links TRBV6-6 to TRBJ2-3; 8 bases agree with TRBD1. Per the germline V gene, CDR1 is MNHNY and CDR2 is SVGAGI (reference sequence). The length of the CDR3 is 16 residues. With V trimmed by 6 bases and J by 6 bases, 14 bases remained unmatched. The CDR3 DNA follows: TGTGCCAGCAGCCAACACGGGACAGGCCAGGGGGATACGCAGTATTTT. Its translation: CASSQHGTGQGDTQYF.

This chain uses TRBV4-3 with TRBJ1-5, with TRBD1 as a possible D gene (6 bases). Between the trimmed V and J ends, which lost 0 bases and 4 bases, there was a span of 10 bases. The CDR3 has 15 amino acids. Germline lookup yields CDR1 LGHNA and CDR2 YSLEER. The CDR3 protein is CASSQEIQGNQPQHF. CDR3 nucleotides: TGCGCCAGCAGCCAAGAAATCCAGGGGAATCAGCCCCAGCATTTT.

The rearrangement joins TRBV5-5 to TRBJ1-1; unclear D gene. V was cut by 4 bases and J by 4 bases, with 11 bases left in between. Looked up from germline, CDR1 is SGHKS and CDR2 is YYEKEE (reference sequence). This CDR3 has 13 residues. The DNA of the CDR3 is TGTGCCAGCAGCCTCGGCGGTGGCACTGAAGCTTTCTTT. It specifies CASSLGGGTEAFF.